The 32 T cell receptor beta chains given below trace back to one sample, sequenced in a study of blood T cells in healthy people across ages. A sample-barcoded 5' primer and a J-beta primer mix were used in a second PCR of roughly 7 to 12 cycles. TCRdb recomputed calls from the 5' RACE reads with MiXCR, one row per CDR3 protein. The profile shows more than 650,000 distinct CDR3 sequences, roughly 53% of them singletons. The sequencing sample was made of blood. These receptors originate from a man aged 80 or over in good health.

The chain recombines TRBV5-6 with TRBJ2-5; weak D call: TRBD2 (5 bases). CDR1 and CDR2 from the germline V gene are SGHDT and YYEEEE. CDR3 length: 13 residues. V gave up 3 bases and J gave up 2 bases, with 8 bases separating them. CDR3 residues: CASSWTDQETQYF. The CDR3 coding sequence is TGTGCCAGCAGCTGGACTGATCAAGAGACCCAGTACTTC.

This clonotype was counted between two and nine times. The chain links TRBV20-1 to TRBJ1-4, with a tentative D call TRBD1 (5 bases). The germline CDR1 and CDR2 sequences are DFQATT and SNEGSKA (reference sequence). Trimming removed 6 bases from V and 3 bases from J, with 11 bases in between. The CDR3 extends over 13 amino acids. The CDR3 sequence is CSAPGGANEKLFF. The CDR3 DNA is TGCAGTGCGCCGGGGGGGGCTAATGAAAAACTGTTTTTT.

The rearrangement uses TRBV24-1 and TRBJ2-1, with D tentatively TRBD1 or TRBD2 (5 bases each). The V end lost 2 bases, the J end lost 9 bases, and 19 bases lay between the germline ends. The CDR3 totals 16 residues. Germline assignment: CDR1 KGHDR and CDR2 SFDVKD. CDR3 region: CATSDSGTGNFGEQFF. The CDR3 DNA is TGTGCCACCAGTGATTCCGGGACCGGAAATTTCGGTGAGCAGTTCTTC.

The chain joins TRBV9 to TRBJ1-6, with D tentatively TRBD1 (6 bases). The V gene lost 3 bases and the J gene lost 7 bases, with 14 bases spanning the gap. Per germline, CDR1 SGDLS and CDR2 YYNGEE. CDR3 length equals 15 residues. The DNA for the CDR3 is TGTGCCAGCAGCGAGGGGGGGGGTCAAAATTCACCCCTCCACTTT. Encoded protein: CASSEGGGQNSPLHF.

The rearrangement joins TRBV11-3 to TRBJ2-1, with D possibly matching TRBD2 (9 bases). This CDR3 spans 16 amino acids. Germline V lookup: CDR1 SGHNT, CDR2 YENEEA. V lost 5 bases and J 2 bases, leaving 16 bases between the germline ends. Here the CDR3 DNA reads TGTGCCAGCAGCCCAGGGGGCGGGAGGGCCTACAATGAGCAGTTCTTC. This translates into CASSPGGGRAYNEQFF.

The chain has TRBV7-9 and TRBJ1-2; TRBD1 might be the D (5 bases). V was cut by 0 bases and J by 7 bases, with 18 bases left in between. Germline V CDR1 and CDR2: SEHNR, FQNEAQ (reference sequence). The CDR3 covers 16 residues. The CDR3 nucleotides read TGTGCCAGCAGCTTAGCCCAGGGACGGAGCCTGGGTGGCTACACCTTC. It encodes CASSLAQGRSLGGYTF.

The chain is built from TRBV5-1 and TRBJ2-7; TRBD2 aligns across 7 bases. V was pared by 0 bases and J by 1 base, with 4 bases of the junction left unmatched. The CDR3 length is 15 residues. Germline CDR1 reads SGHRS; CDR2 reads YFSETQ. CDR3 in DNA: TGCGCCAGCAGCTTGGATGCGGGAGAATCCTACGAGCAGTACTTC. Protein product: CASSLDAGESYEQYF. Supplemented by reference TRBV5-1 and TRBJ2-7, the full variable domain reads KAGVTQTPRYLIKTRGQQVTLSCSPISGHRSVSWYQQTPGQGLQFLFEYFSETQRNKGNFPGRFSGRQFSNSRSEMNVSTLELGDSALYLCASSLDAGESYEQYFGPGTRLTVT.

The chain recombines TRBV5-1 with TRBJ2-4; no definite D call. The CDR3 length is 11 residues. Germline CDR1 is SGHRS and CDR2 is YFSETQ. The V gene lost 4 bases and the J gene lost 5 bases, with 4 bases spanning the gap. CDR3 protein: CASSGENIQYF. In DNA form, the CDR3 reads TGCGCCAGCAGCGGTGAAAACATTCAGTACTTC.

This clonotype was seen more than once but under ten times. The chain uses TRBV10-3 and TRBJ2-1; the D gene could be TRBD1 or TRBD2 (5 bases each). This CDR3 contains 14 residues. V was clipped by 4 bases and J by 2 bases, with 9 bases between them. From germline, CDR1 is ENHRY and CDR2 SYGVKD. CDR3 nucleotides: TGTGCCATCAGTGGGCAGGGAGCCTACAATGAGCAGTTCTTC. Translation: CAISGQGAYNEQFF.

In nucleotides, the CDR3 is TGTGCCAGCAGCTTCGGGTTCGACGAGCAGTACTTC. Its protein is CASSFGFDEQYF. The chain combines TRBV11-2 with TRBJ2-7; D gene ambiguous. The CDR3 runs 12 residues. The germline CDR1 and CDR2 sequences are SGHAT and FQNNGV. V was pared by 3 bases and J by 5 bases, with 8 bases between.

The rearrangement joins TRBV15 to TRBJ2-3; D is unresolved. This CDR3 is 15 amino acids long. The germline V and J ends were trimmed by 5 bases and 0 bases, with 12 bases remaining between them. Germline V CDR1 and CDR2: LNHNV, YYDKDF (reference sequence). The CDR3 protein is CATSLYSSSTDTQYF. CDR3 bases: TGTGCCACCAGCTTATACTCTTCAAGCACAGATACGCAGTATTTT.

The chain carries TRBV5-1 and TRBJ1-4; unclear D gene. V shed 0 bases and J shed 0 bases, with 15 bases lying between them. The CDR3 consists of 18 residues. In germline, CDR1 is SGHRS, CDR2 YFSETQ. Written as DNA, the CDR3 is TGCGCCAGCAGCTTGGATGGCAGGCGGAGTACAACTAATGAAAAACTGTTTTTT. Encoded protein: CASSLDGRRSTTNEKLFF. Filled out from reference TRBV5-1 and TRBJ1-4, the complete variable domain reads KAGVTQTPRYLIKTRGQQVTLSCSPISGHRSVSWYQQTPGQGLQFLFEYFSETQRNKGNFPGRFSGRQFSNSRSEMNVSTLELGDSALYLCASSLDGRRSTTNEKLFFGSGTQLSVL.

The V and J genes are TRBV20-1 and TRBJ1-1; D is unclear. The V gene's germline CDR1 is DFQATT and CDR2 SNEGSKA (reference sequence). V was clipped by 1 base and J by 9 bases, with 12 bases between them. The CDR3 covers 12 residues. CDR3 DNA: TGCAGTGCTAGAGGGGATAGACCTCAAGCTTTCTTT. Translated: CSARGDRPQAFF.

This rearrangement joins TRBV13 to TRBJ1-2; 7 nucleotides agree with TRBD1. The germline V gene has CDR1 PRHDT and CDR2 FYEKMQ (reference sequence). The CDR3 consists of 13 residues. V dropped 5 bases and J dropped 8; count of bases not matched to a gene: 8. DNA of the CDR3: TGTGCCAGCAGCCAAGACAGGGTGGCGGGCTACACCTTC. Translation: CASSQDRVAGYTF.

This chain uses TRBV6-5 with TRBJ2-5, with TRBD2 matching 10 bases. CDR1 is MNHEY and CDR2 is SVGAGI in the germline V gene. J lost 1 base, V lost 2 bases, and 4 bases had no gene match. This CDR3 comprises 16 residues. CDR3 amino acids: CASSYRSGRTQETQYF. The CDR3 region has the DNA TGTGCCAGCAGTTACCGTAGCGGGAGGACCCAAGAGACCCAGTACTTC.

The chain is built from TRBV20-1 and TRBJ1-2; D ambiguous. The V gene's germline CDR1 is DFQATT and CDR2 SNEGSKA (reference sequence). The CDR3 extends over 13 amino acids. The ends were cut back, 3 bases at V and 0 bases at J, with 8 bases in the middle. CDR3 bases: TGCAGTGCTAGGGGCAGCCCTAACTATGGCTACACCTTC. This codes for CSARGSPNYGYTF.

The chain is built from TRBV11-2 and TRBJ2-1; 9 bases match TRBD2. CDR3 size: 16 residues. Losses at the gene ends were 5 bases for V and 0 bases for J; bases not matched to a gene: 5. The germline CDR1 and CDR2 sequences are SGHAT and FQNNGV. CDR3 amino acids: CASSALAGRSYNEQFF. The CDR3 nucleotides read TGTGCCAGCAGCGCACTAGCGGGCCGCTCCTACAATGAGCAGTTCTTC.

The rearrangement uses TRBV2 and TRBJ1-4; TRBD1 agrees at 9 bases. Trimming removed 6 bases from V and 8 bases from J; junction bases left unmatched: 7. Germline V CDR1 and CDR2: SNHLY, FYNNEI. This CDR3 contains 14 residues. As DNA, the CDR3 is TGTGCCAGCAGCCGGGACAGGGTAGGCGAAAAACTGTTTTTT. Its protein is CASSRDRVGEKLFF.

The chain recombines TRBV4-2 with TRBJ2-7; the match to TRBD2 covers 7 bases. Germline trimming cut 4 bases from V and 4 bases from J; bases unmatched to any gene: 7. The CDR3 totals 14 residues. CDR1 LGHNA and CDR2 YNFKEQ come from the germline V gene. CDR3 loop: CASSPGLAEYEQYF. The DNA of the CDR3 is TGTGCCAGCAGCCCCGGTCTAGCGGAGTACGAGCAGTACTTC.

V is TRBV5-1 and J is TRBJ1-2; D uncertain. Trimming shortened V by 0 bases and J by 0 bases, and 9 bases separated the two germline ends. CDR3 length: 15 residues. Germline CDR1 is SGHRS and CDR2 is YFSETQ. The CDR3 coding sequence is TGCGCCAGCAGCTTGGGCGCCGGAGCTAACTATGGCTACACCTTC. Protein: CASSLGAGANYGYTF.

This chain joins TRBV20-1 and TRBJ1-1; TRBD1 aligns across 10 bases. The J segment lost 1 base and the V segment lost 6 bases, leaving 5 bases of the junction unmatched. CDR1 DFQATT and CDR2 SNEGSKA come from the germline V gene (reference sequence). The CDR3 loop spans 14 amino acids. CDR3 sequence (DNA): TGCAGTGCCTCTCGGACAGGGGGGAACACTGAAGCTTTCTTT. Encoded protein: CSASRTGGNTEAFF.

This clonotype was counted ten times or more. The V and J genes are TRBV5-1 and TRBJ1-2; D is ambiguous. Germline V gene sequence: CDR1 SGHRS, CDR2 YFSETQ. The CDR3 covers 16 residues. Trimming shortened V by 3 bases and J by 0 bases, and 15 bases separated the two germline ends. The CDR3 loop reads CASSSEPRTANYGYTF. As DNA, the CDR3 is TGCGCCAGCAGCTCGGAGCCCAGGACGGCTAACTATGGCTACACCTTC. Supplemented by reference TRBV5-1 and TRBJ1-2, the full variable domain reads KAGVTQTPRYLIKTRGQQVTLSCSPISGHRSVSWYQQTPGQGLQFLFEYFSETQRNKGNFPGRFSGRQFSNSRSEMNVSTLELGDSALYLCASSSEPRTANYGYTFGSGTRLTVV.

This clonotype was seen just once. The chain is built from TRBV7-3 and TRBJ2-1; D unresolved. The length of the CDR3 is 16 residues. V was cut by 5 bases and J by 2 bases, with 16 bases left in between. Germline V gives CDR1 SGHTA, CDR2 FQGTGA. CDR3 region: CASSVRSGLAYNEQFF. The CDR3 region has the DNA TGTGCCAGCAGCGTCCGATCGGGTCTCGCCTACAATGAGCAGTTCTTC.

This clonotype was seen a few times. J is TRBJ2-1 and V is TRBV5-1; unclear D gene. CDR3 size: 12 residues. The germline V gene has CDR1 SGHRS and CDR2 YFSETQ. Trimming took 7 bases from V and 4 from J, leaving 9 bases between them. The CDR3 coding sequence is TGCGCCAGCCCCCATCGGTACAATGAGCAGTTCTTC. This codes for CASPHRYNEQFF.

The chain couples TRBV11-2 to TRBJ2-1; TRBD2 agrees at 13 bases. This CDR3 region has 16 residues. Per germline, CDR1 SGHAT and CDR2 FQNNGV. V lost 5 bases to trimming and J lost 7 bases; unmatched junction nucleotides: 8. The DNA for the CDR3 is TGTGCCAGCAGCCTAACTAGCGGGAGGGCCGAAAATGAGCAGTTCTTC. Translated: CASSLTSGRAENEQFF.

The chain has TRBV20-1 and TRBJ2-1; no definite D call. Deletions cut 2 bases from V and 8 bases from J, with 7 bases between. From germline, CDR1 is DFQATT and CDR2 SNEGSKA (reference sequence). This CDR3 contains 11 residues. The CDR3, as DNA: TGCAGTGCTAGAATTAAGGATGAGCAGTTCTTC. Amino acid sequence: CSARIKDEQFF.

This chain links TRBV6-5 with TRBJ1-6; the D gene is possibly TRBD1 (6 bases). V was cut by 9 bases and J by 4 bases, with 16 bases left in between. The CDR3 consists of 15 residues. Per germline, CDR1 MNHEY and CDR2 SVGAGI. CDR3 nucleotide sequence: TGTGCCAGTTTCCGGGGGCAACCTTATAATTCACCCCTCCACTTT. As protein: CASFRGQPYNSPLHF.

The J gene is TRBJ2-3, the V gene TRBV25-1, with D hard to call. This CDR3 has 11 amino acids. Germline V lookup: CDR1 MGHDK, CDR2 SYGVNS. Trimming took off 5 bases at V and 5 bases at J, with 5 bases between the two ends. The CDR3 DNA reads TGTGCCAGCAGTACCGTAGATACGCAGTATTTT. Residues: CASSTVDTQYF.

The V gene is TRBV12-3 or TRBV12-4, the J gene TRBJ2-1; TRBD2 agrees at 12 bases. The length of the CDR3 is 15 residues. The V gene end was trimmed by 7 bases and the J gene end by 7 bases; junction bases not matched to a gene: 8. The CDR3 is CASTSTSGRRNEQFF. CDR3 coding DNA: TGTGCCAGCACGTCGACTAGCGGGAGACGAAATGAGCAGTTCTTC.

This clonotype was counted only a few times. This chain joins TRBV29-1 and TRBJ2-7; 8 bases are shared with TRBD2. TRBJ2-5 explains the end of the DNA better; the J call may be wrong. Germline V gene sequence: CDR1 SQVTM, CDR2 ANQGSEA. This CDR3 region has 15 residues. The CDR3 DNA reads as TGCAGCGTTGAGGCTAGCGGGCAAGGATGGGAGACCCAGTACTTC. It encodes CSVEASGQGWETQYF.

This clonotype was recorded a few times. This chain connects TRBV11-2 to TRBJ2-3; TRBD2 agrees at 16 bases. Losses at the gene ends were 5 bases for V and 14 bases for J; bases not matched to a gene: 7. CDR1 and CDR2 from the germline V gene are SGHAT and FQNNGV. CDR3 length equals 14 residues. CDR3 protein: CASSPGLAGGPSYF. DNA of the CDR3: TGTGCCAGCAGCCCGGGACTAGCGGGAGGGCCGTCGTATTTT.

The chain couples TRBV29-1 to TRBJ2-7, with 11 positions matching TRBD2. From germline, CDR1 is SQVTM and CDR2 ANQGSEA. This CDR3 has 18 residues. The V segment lost 6 bases and the J segment 0 bases; nucleotides outside the gene matches: 16. The chain's CDR3 is CSVLPTSGISWSSYEQYF. The CDR3, as DNA: TGCAGCGTCTTACCGACTAGCGGGATATCGTGGTCCTCCTACGAGCAGTACTTC.